This record looks at one TCR beta chain sequence and its context. The antigen remains unidentified. Sequencing was performed with immunoSEQ multiplex PCR; in TCRdb, only in-frame clones are kept and a portion is missing. Of some 55,000 clones listed, approximately 90% are singletons. The V gene end was trimmed by 5 bases and the J gene end by 10 bases; junction bases not matched to a gene: 11. CDR1 SNHLY and CDR2 FYNNEI come from the germline V gene. The length of the CDR3 is 14 residues. These data come from a study of T cell responses to AZD1222 COVID-19 vaccine. Findings and limits, study-wide: Per reports, nearly half of all spike-specific TCRs target regions that are unmutated in variants. It should be noted that donors were predominantly white British and more often female, and clonal diversity was possibly underestimated. At baseline, seropositivity was found in only 5 to 7 AZD1222 recipients.

The rearrangement uses TRBV2 and TRBJ1-5, with 7 bases identical to TRBD1. The receptor was isolated from an adult in good health. Here the sequenced sample was peripheral blood, taken on day 0 of AZD1222 vaccination. For the CDR3, the DNA is TGTGCCAGCAGTATGACAGGGCCACCGCTTCCCCAGCATTTT. It encodes CASSMTGPPLPQHF.